This T cell receptor (beta chain) was obtained from a study of blood T cell repertoires in COVID-19. Background on the study: In each case, the material was cDNA or gDNA derived from T cells, B-cell-depleted T cells, or PBMCs.

This CDR3 is built from 13 residues. The ends lost 6 bases at V and 1 base at J; junction bases unmatched: 0. Germline assignment: CDR1 MDHEN and CDR2 SYDVKM. The protocol was immunoSEQ multiplex PCR, while the TCRdb copy is restricted to in-frame clones and leaves out a portion. The sample shows about 58,000 clones, approximately 86% of them seen only once. The V and J genes are TRBV28 and TRBJ1-1; TRBD1 matches 9 bases. The sample was peripheral blood. This TCR was recovered from a woman aged 70-85 years with active COVID-19. CDR3 amino acids: CASRDRGNTEAFF. The CDR3 DNA follows: TGTGCCAGCAGGGACAGGGGGAACACTGAAGCTTTCTTT.